These 21 T cell receptor beta chains were sequenced from one sample in a study of OX40 agonist ivuxolimab in advanced cancers. The receptor library was made with the immunoSEQ multiplex PCR assay. The immuneACCESS repertoire file appears here via TCRdb, limited to in-frame rearrangements. These files lack a portion of the clones; in checked studies, under half of the deficit traces to unresolved V genes, and the cause of the others is not known. The sample profile shows about 160,000 clones; around 94% of them were found once. The leading ten clones occupy approximately 0.3% of the sample. This material consisted of CD4+ or CD8+ T cells sorted from blood, taken in a trial of the OX40 agonist ivuxolimab. These TCRs come from an adult with an advanced solid tumor such as melanoma, head and neck, liver or kidney cancer.

The gene calls are TRBV10-3 and TRBJ1-2; 9 bases are a match to TRBD1. The length of the CDR3 is 13 residues. V lost 10 bases and J lost 4; bases outside the gene matches: 7. Germline CDR1 and CDR2: ENHRY and SYGVKD. The DNA of the CDR3 is TGTGCCACCCGGACAGGGGCTCCCTATGGCTACACCTTC. As protein: CATRTGAPYGYTF.

The rearrangement uses TRBV6-5 and TRBJ2-3, with 9 nucleotides matching TRBD2. The V and J ends lost 2 bases and 6 bases, in that order; junction bases with no gene match: 6. Per germline, CDR1 MNHEY and CDR2 SVGAGI. The CDR3 is 15 amino acids. The CDR3 DNA reads TGTGCCAGCAGTTACGAAGGACTAGCGATGGATACGCAGTATTTT. This gives the protein CASSYEGLAMDTQYF.

This sequence joins TRBV7-9 and TRBJ1-2; D is unresolved. The V end was cut by 4 bases, the J end by 6 bases, with 12 bases between. The CDR3 is 13 amino acids. Germline values: CDR1 SEHNR, CDR2 FQNEAQ (reference sequence). CDR3 coding DNA: TGTGCCAGCAGCTGGCCCGGGGAGGATGGCTACACCTTC. Amino acids: CASSWPGEDGYTF. Full variable domain (remainder filled in from reference TRBV7-9 and TRBJ1-2): DTGVSQNPRHKITKRGQNVTFRCDPISEHNRLYWYRQTLGQGPEFLTYFQNEAQLEKSRLLSDRFSAERPKGSFSTLEIQRTEQGDSAMYLCASSWPGEDGYTFGSGTRLTVV.

The chain uses TRBV6-5 and TRBJ1-3; a possible D gene is TRBD1 (5 bases). V lost 4 bases and J 7 bases, leaving 17 bases between the germline ends. The CDR3 runs 15 residues. Looked up from germline, CDR1 is MNHEY and CDR2 is SVGAGI. CDR3 in amino acids: CASSSRLPWGNTIYF. The CDR3 DNA sequence: TGTGCCAGCAGTTCCCGTCTTCCGTGGGGGAACACCATATATTTT.

The chain employs TRBV7-9 and TRBJ1-1; possible D gene TRBD1, 6 bases. The germline V and J ends were trimmed by 5 bases and 1 base, with 20 bases remaining between them. The CDR3 length is 17 residues. Germline V CDR1 and CDR2: SEHNR, FQNEAQ (reference sequence). Here the CDR3 reads CASSALGQGLWNTEAFF. DNA for the CDR3: TGTGCCAGCAGCGCGTTAGGGCAGGGGCTCTGGAACACTGAAGCTTTCTTT.

This clone was seen only once. The chain uses TRBV21-1 and TRBJ2-3; the table's D gene call, TRBD1, was not cross checked with the DNA. TRBV21-1 is an annotated pseudogene. The CDR3 is 12 amino acids. CDR3 bases: TGTGCCAGCAGACAGGGTTCAGATACGCAGTATTTT. It specifies CASRQGSDTQYF.

This chain connects TRBV5-1 to TRBJ1-2, with 7 bases matching TRBD1. The CDR3 totals 12 residues. Trimming removed 4 bases from V and 8 bases from J; junction bases left unmatched: 5. CDR1 is SGHRS and CDR2 is YFSETQ in the germline V gene. Here the CDR3 reads CASSPDRDGYTF. The DNA for the CDR3 is TGCGCCAGCAGCCCCGACAGGGACGGCTACACCTTC.

The rearrangement joins TRBV25-1 to TRBJ1-4; D perhaps matches TRBD1 (6 bases). Trimming left V 2 bases short and J 6 bases short, with 13 bases between. The CDR3 has 15 amino acids. The germline V gene encodes CDR1 MGHDK and CDR2 SYGVNS. CDR3 sequence: CASSERRTAHEKLFF. The CDR3 bases are TGTGCCAGCAGTGAAAGGAGGACAGCTCATGAAAAACTGTTTTTT. The variable domain in full, completed from reference TRBV25-1 and TRBJ1-4, reads EADIYQTPRYLVIGTGKKITLECSQTMGHDKMYWYQQDPGMELHLIHYSYGVNSTEKGDLSSESTVSRIRTEHFPLTLESARPSHTSQYLCASSERRTAHEKLFFGSGTQLSVL.

The V call is TRBV6-5, the J call TRBJ1-5, with a weak D call TRBD1 (5 bases). Germline V gene data show CDR1 as MNHEY and CDR2 as SVGAGI. The CDR3 sequence is 13 residues long. V lost 7 bases and J 4 bases, leaving 11 bases between the germline ends. The CDR3 DNA reads TGTGCCAGCACCCCAGGGTTTAATCAGCCCCAGCATTTT. It translates to CASTPGFNQPQHF.

This chain connects TRBV5-1 to TRBJ2-6, with a weak D call TRBD2 (5 bases). Germline V gene lookup returns CDR1 SGHRS and CDR2 YFSETQ. The CDR3 is 16 residues long. V was cut by 0 bases and J by 0 bases, with 7 bases left in between. The CDR3 nucleotides are TGCGCCAGCAGCTTGGCCCGGGGCTCTGGGGCCAACGTCCTGACTTTC. This codes for CASSLARGSGANVLTF.

The V gene is TRBV5-1, the J gene TRBJ1-1, with D possibly being TRBD1 (5 bases). CDR1 SGHRS and CDR2 YFSETQ come from the germline V gene. The V end was cut by 0 bases, the J end by 1 base, with 10 bases between. This CDR3 is built from 15 residues. CDR3 sequence (DNA): TGCGCCAGCAGCTTGGGTGACAGAGCGAACACTGAAGCTTTCTTT. This sequence encodes CASSLGDRANTEAFF.

This sequence joins TRBV6-6 and TRBJ1-1; D is ambiguous. This CDR3 contains 15 residues. Trimming took off 10 bases at V and 2 bases at J, with 20 bases between the two ends. CDR1 MNHNY and CDR2 SVGAGI come from the germline V gene (reference sequence). This CDR3 reads CAILIIGRGNTEAFF. DNA of the CDR3: TGTGCCATCCTGATAATAGGGCGGGGAAACACTGAAGCTTTCTTT.

The CDR3 protein is CASSQGLNDYEQYF. CDR3 in DNA: TGTGCCAGCAGCCAGGGACTGAATGACTACGAGCAGTACTTC. This chain joins TRBV6-1 and TRBJ2-7, with D maybe TRBD2 (6 bases). The V end lost 6 bases, the J end lost 3 bases, and 15 bases lay between the germline ends. Per the germline V gene, CDR1 is MNHNS and CDR2 is SASEGT. The CDR3 covers 14 residues.

V gene TRBV6-5 combines with J gene TRBJ1-1; possible D gene TRBD1, 6 bases. Trimming took 3 bases from V and 5 from J, leaving 13 bases between them. CDR1 and CDR2 (germline): MNHEY, SVGAGI. This CDR3 is 14 amino acids long. This chain's CDR3 is CASSYWGRDTEAFF. Here the CDR3 DNA reads TGTGCCAGCAGTTATTGGGGGCGGGATACTGAAGCTTTCTTT.

The V gene is TRBV6-1, the J gene TRBJ1-3; unclear D gene. V lost 8 bases, J lost 0 bases, and 11 bases lay in between. Germline V lookup: CDR1 MNHNS, CDR2 SASEGT. The CDR3 is made up of 14 amino acids. The CDR3 DNA reads as TGTGCCAGCGCCTCAACCTACTCTGGAAACACCATATATTTT. As protein: CASASTYSGNTIYF.

The genes are TRBV6-5 and TRBJ2-7; 11 bases are a match to TRBD1. Germline V lookup: CDR1 MNHEY, CDR2 SVGAGI. J was trimmed by 4 bases and V by 5 bases; bases with no gene match: 7. The CDR3 contains 15 residues. The CDR3 coding sequence is TGTGCCAGCAGTAAACCCGGGACAGGGGGTTACGAGCAGTACTTC. It translates to CASSKPGTGGYEQYF.

The V and J genes are TRBV5-1 and TRBJ2-7; D possibly corresponds to TRBD1 (6 bases). Trimming took 0 bases from V and 2 from J, leaving 9 bases between them. This CDR3 spans 14 amino acids. Germline V gene sequence: CDR1 SGHRS, CDR2 YFSETQ. CDR3 region: CASSLETGPYEQYF. CDR3 sequence (DNA): TGCGCCAGCAGCTTGGAAACAGGGCCCTACGAGCAGTACTTC. Complete variable domain (other parts from reference TRBV5-1 and TRBJ2-7): KAGVTQTPRYLIKTRGQQVTLSCSPISGHRSVSWYQQTPGQGLQFLFEYFSETQRNKGNFPGRFSGRQFSNSRSEMNVSTLELGDSALYLCASSLETGPYEQYFGPGTRLTVT.

This chain links TRBV7-2 with TRBJ2-7, with unresolved D. CDR1 is SGHTA, CDR2 FQGNSA, per germline. Trimming took 2 bases from V and 3 from J, leaving 8 bases between them. The CDR3 is made up of 13 amino acids. DNA for the CDR3: TGTGCCAGCAGCTTACGCATGAACTACGAGCAGTACTTC. It encodes CASSLRMNYEQYF.

Concerning this clone itself: The sample contains more than one DNA sequence encoding this CDR3. V is TRBV18 and J is TRBJ1-5; D might be TRBD1 (6 bases). CDR1 and CDR2 from the germline V gene are KGHSH and LQKENI. The V and J ends lost 3 bases and 5 bases respectively, with 14 bases between them. CDR3 length: 15 residues. In nucleotides, the CDR3 is TGTGCCAGCTCACCGACAGGAGTCCGAGATCAGCCCCAGCATTTT. It codes for CASSPTGVRDQPQHF.

This chain uses TRBV11-2 with TRBJ2-5; D may be TRBD1 or TRBD2 (6 bases each). Germline V gives CDR1 SGHAT, CDR2 FQNNGV. The CDR3 runs to 15 residues. The V end lost 3 bases, the J end lost 5 bases, and 16 bases lay between the germline ends. The CDR3 region has the DNA TGTGCCAGCAGCTTCGGGGGCCAGAAGGGGGAGACCCAGTACTTC. Translated: CASSFGGQKGETQYF.

The chain links TRBV11-3 to TRBJ1-3; D uncertain. V was trimmed by 2 bases and J by 3 bases, leaving 5 bases between them. This CDR3 has 13 amino acids. Germline CDR1 is SGHNT and CDR2 is YENEEA. The CDR3 coding sequence is TGTGCCAGCAGCTTATACATTGGAAACACCATATATTTT. Encoded protein: CASSLYIGNTIYF.